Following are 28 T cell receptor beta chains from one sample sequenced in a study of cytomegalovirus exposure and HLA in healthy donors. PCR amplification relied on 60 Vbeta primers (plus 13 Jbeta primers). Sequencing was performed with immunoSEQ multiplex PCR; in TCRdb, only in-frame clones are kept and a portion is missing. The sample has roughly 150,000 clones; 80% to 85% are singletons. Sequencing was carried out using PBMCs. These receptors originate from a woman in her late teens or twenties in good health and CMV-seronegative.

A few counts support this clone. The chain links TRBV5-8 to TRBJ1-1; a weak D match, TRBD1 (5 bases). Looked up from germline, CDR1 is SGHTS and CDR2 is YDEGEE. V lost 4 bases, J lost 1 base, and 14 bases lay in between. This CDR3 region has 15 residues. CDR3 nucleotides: TGTGCCAGCAGCCTCTTCGGGGGAGGGAACACTGAAGCTTTCTTT. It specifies CASSLFGGGNTEAFF. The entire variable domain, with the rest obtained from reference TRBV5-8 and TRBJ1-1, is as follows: EAGVTQSPTHLIKTRGQQATLRCSPISGHTSVYWYQQALGLGLQFLLWYDEGEERNRGNFPPRFSGRQFPNYSSELNVNALELEDSALYLCASSLFGGGNTEAFFGQGTRLTVV.

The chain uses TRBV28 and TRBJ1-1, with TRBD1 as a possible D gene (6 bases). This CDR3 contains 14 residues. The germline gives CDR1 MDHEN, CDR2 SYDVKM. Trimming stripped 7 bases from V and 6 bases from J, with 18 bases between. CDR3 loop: CASKKGVAASEAFF. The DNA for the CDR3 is TGTGCCAGCAAGAAGGGGGTTGCGGCATCTGAAGCTTTCTTT.

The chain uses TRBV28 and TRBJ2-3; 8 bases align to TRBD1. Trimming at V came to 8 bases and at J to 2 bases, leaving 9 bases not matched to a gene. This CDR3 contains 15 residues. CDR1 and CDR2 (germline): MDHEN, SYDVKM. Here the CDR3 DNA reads TGTGCCAGCGCCGACAGGGGATCTGACACAGATACGCAGTATTTT. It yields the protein CASADRGSDTDTQYF.

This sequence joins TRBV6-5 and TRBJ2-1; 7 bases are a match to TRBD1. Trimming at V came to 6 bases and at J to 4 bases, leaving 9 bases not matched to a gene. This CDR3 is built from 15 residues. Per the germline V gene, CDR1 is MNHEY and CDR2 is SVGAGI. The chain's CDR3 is CASRTTGAAYNEQFF. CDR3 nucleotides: TGTGCCAGCAGAACAACAGGGGCGGCATACAATGAGCAGTTCTTC.

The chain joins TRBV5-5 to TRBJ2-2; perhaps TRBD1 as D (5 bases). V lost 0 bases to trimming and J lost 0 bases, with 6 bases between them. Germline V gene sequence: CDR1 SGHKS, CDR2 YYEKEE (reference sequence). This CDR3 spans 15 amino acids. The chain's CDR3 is CASSLVRANTGELFF. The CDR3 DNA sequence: TGTGCCAGCAGCTTGGTCAGGGCGAACACCGGGGAGCTGTTTTTT.

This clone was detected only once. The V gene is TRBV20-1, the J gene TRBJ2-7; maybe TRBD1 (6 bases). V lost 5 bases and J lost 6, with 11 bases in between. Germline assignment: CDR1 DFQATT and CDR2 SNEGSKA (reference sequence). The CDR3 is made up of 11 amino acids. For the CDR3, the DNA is TGCAGTGCTTCTCACAGGGCCGAGCAGTACTTC. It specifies CSASHRAEQYF.

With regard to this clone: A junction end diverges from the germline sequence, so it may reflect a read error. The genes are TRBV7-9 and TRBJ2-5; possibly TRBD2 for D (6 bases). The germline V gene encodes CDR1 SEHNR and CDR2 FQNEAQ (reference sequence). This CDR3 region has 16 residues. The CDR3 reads CSSSLALDGGWETQYF. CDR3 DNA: TGTTCCAGCAGCTTAGCTCTCGACGGGGGATGGGAGACCCAGTACTTC.

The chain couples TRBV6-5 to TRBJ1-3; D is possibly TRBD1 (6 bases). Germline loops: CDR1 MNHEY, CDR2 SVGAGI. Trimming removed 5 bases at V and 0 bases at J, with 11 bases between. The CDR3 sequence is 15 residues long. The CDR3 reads CASSLDRSSGNTIYF. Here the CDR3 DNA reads TGTGCCAGCAGTCTTGACAGGAGCTCTGGAAACACCATATATTTT.

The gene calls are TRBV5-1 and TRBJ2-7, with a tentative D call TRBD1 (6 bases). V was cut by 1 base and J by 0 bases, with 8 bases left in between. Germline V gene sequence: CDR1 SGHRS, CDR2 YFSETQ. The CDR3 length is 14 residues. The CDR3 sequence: CASSLQGISYEQYF. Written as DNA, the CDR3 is TGCGCCAGCAGCTTGCAGGGGATCTCCTACGAGCAGTACTTC. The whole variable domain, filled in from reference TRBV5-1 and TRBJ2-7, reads KAGVTQTPRYLIKTRGQQVTLSCSPISGHRSVSWYQQTPGQGLQFLFEYFSETQRNKGNFPGRFSGRQFSNSRSEMNVSTLELGDSALYLCASSLQGISYEQYFGPGTRLTVT.

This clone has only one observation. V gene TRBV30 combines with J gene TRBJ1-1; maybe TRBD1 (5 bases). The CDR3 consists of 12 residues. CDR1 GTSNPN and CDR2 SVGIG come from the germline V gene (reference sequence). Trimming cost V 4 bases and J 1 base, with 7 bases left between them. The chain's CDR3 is CAWNRGNTEAFF. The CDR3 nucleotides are TGTGCCTGGAATAGGGGGAACACTGAAGCTTTCTTT. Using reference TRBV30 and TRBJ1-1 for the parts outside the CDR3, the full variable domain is SQTIHQWPATLVQPVGSPLSLECTVEGTSNPNLYWYRQAAGRGLQLLFYSVGIGQISSEVPQNLSASRPQDRQFILSSKKLLLSDSGFYLCAWNRGNTEAFFGQGTRLTVV.

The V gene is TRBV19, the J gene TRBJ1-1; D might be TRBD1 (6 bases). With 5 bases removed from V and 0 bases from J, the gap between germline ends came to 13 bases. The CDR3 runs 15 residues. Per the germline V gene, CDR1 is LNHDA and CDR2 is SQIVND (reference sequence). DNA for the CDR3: TGTGCCAGTAGTCCCCCGGGACATCTGAACACTGAAGCTTTCTTT. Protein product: CASSPPGHLNTEAFF.

The CDR3 loop reads CASSSTGGTYGYTF. CDR3 DNA sequence: TGTGCCAGCAGCTCAACAGGGGGTACCTATGGCTACACCTTC. J is TRBJ1-2 and V is TRBV5-4; 8 nucleotides match TRBD1. Germline V gene lookup returns CDR1 SGHNT and CDR2 YYREEE (reference sequence). V shed 3 bases, J shed 4 bases, and the junction held 5 bases outside the gene matches. CDR3 length equals 14 residues. The full variable domain, rest sourced from reference TRBV5-4 and TRBJ1-2, is ETGVTQSPTHLIKTRGQQVTLRCSSQSGHNTVSWYQQALGQGPQFIFQYYREEENGRGNFPPRFSGLQFPNYSSELNVNALELDDSALYLCASSSTGGTYGYTFGSGTRLTVV.

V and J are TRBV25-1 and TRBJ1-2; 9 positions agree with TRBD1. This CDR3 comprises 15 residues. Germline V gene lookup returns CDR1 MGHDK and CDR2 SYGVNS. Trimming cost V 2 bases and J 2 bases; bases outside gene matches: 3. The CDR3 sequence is CASSEPGQGNYGYTF. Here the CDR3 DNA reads TGTGCCAGCAGTGAACCGGGACAGGGAAACTATGGCTACACCTTC.

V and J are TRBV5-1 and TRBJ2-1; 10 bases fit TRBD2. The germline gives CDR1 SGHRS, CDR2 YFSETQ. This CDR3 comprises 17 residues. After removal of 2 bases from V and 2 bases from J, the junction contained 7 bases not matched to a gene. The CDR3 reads CASSFSSGGAAYNEQFF. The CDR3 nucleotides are TGCGCCAGCAGCTTCTCAAGCGGGGGGGCGGCCTACAATGAGCAGTTCTTC.

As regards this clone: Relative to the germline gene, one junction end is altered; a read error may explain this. CDR3 coding DNA: TGTGCTAGTGGTCCGAGGATGAGCAATGAGCGGTTCTTC. It encodes CASGPRMSNERFF. The V call is TRBV12-5, the J call TRBJ2-1; no reliable D call. Looked up from germline, CDR1 is LGHNT and CDR2 is FRNRAP. CDR3 length equals 13 residues.

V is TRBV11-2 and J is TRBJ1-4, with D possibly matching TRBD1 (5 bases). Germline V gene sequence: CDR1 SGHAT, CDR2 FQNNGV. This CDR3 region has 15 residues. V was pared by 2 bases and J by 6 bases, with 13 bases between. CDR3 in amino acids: CASSLLGAGYEKLFF. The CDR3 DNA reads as TGTGCCAGCAGCTTATTAGGGGCAGGCTATGAAAAACTGTTTTTT. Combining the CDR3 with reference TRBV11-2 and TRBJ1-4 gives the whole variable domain EAGVAQSPRYKIIEKRQSVAFWCNPISGHATLYWYQQILGQGPKLLIQFQNNGVVDDSQLPKDRFSAERLKGVDSTLKIQPAKLEDSAVYLCASSLLGAGYEKLFFGSGTQLSVL.

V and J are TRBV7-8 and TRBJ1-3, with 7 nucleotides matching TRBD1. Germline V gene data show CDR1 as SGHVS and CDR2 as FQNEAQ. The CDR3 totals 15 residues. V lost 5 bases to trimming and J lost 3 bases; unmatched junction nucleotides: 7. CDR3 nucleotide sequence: TGTGCCAGCAGCGGTACAGGGGTCCGTGGAAACACCATATATTTT. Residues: CASSGTGVRGNTIYF.

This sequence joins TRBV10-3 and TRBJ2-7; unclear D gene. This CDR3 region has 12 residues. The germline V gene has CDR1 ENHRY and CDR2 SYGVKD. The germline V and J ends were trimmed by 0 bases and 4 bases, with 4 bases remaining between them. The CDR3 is CAISESPYEQYF. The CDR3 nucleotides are TGTGCCATCAGTGAGTCCCCTTACGAGCAGTACTTC.

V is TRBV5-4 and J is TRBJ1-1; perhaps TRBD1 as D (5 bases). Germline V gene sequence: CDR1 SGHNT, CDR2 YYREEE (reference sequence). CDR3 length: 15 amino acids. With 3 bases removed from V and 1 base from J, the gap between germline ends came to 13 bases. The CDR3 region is CASSSLKTANTEAFF. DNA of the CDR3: TGTGCCAGCAGCTCGTTAAAGACAGCGAACACTGAAGCTTTCTTT.

CDR3 sequence (DNA): TGTGCCATCACCCGATCAGGGGGAAACGGCTACACCTTC. It specifies CAITRSGGNGYTF. The V and J genes are TRBV10-3 and TRBJ1-2; 7 bases map to TRBD1. The trim removed 7 bases at V and 8 bases at J, leaving 10 bases unmatched. The CDR3 has 13 residues. Germline values: CDR1 ENHRY, CDR2 SYGVKD.

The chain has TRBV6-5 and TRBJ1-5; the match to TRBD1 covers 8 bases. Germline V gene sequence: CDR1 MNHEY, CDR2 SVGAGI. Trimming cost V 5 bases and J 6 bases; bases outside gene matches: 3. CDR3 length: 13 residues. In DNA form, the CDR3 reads TGTGCCAGCAGTGAACAGGGGGGTCAGCCCCAGCATTTT. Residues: CASSEQGGQPQHF.

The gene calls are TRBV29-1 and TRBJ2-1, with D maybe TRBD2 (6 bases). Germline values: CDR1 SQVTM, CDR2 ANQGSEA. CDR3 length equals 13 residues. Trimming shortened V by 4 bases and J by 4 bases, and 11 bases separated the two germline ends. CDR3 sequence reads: CSVVGDFYNEQFF. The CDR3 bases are TGCAGCGTTGTAGGGGACTTTTACAATGAGCAGTTCTTC.

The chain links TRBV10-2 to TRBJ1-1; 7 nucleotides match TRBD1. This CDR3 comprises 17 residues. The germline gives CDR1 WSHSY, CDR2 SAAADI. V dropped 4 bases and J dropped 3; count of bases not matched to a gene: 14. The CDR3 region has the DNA TGCGCCAGCAGTGTACCACCTCTGGGACAGCAGCACACTGAAGCTTTCTTT. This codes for CASSVPPLGQQHTEAFF.

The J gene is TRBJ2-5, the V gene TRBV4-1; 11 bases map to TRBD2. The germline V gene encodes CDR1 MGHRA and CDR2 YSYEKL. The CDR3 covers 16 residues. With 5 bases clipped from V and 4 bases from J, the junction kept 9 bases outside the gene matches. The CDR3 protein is CASSAHSGGAGETQYF. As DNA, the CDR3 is TGCGCCAGCAGCGCCCATAGCGGGGGGGCGGGAGAGACCCAGTACTTC.

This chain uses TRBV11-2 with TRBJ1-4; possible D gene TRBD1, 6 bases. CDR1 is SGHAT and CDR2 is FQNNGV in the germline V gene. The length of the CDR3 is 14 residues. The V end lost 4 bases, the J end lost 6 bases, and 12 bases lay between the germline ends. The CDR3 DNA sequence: TGTGCCAGCAGCTCCAGGGGCGCCCATGAAAAACTGTTTTTT. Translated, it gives CASSSRGAHEKLFF.

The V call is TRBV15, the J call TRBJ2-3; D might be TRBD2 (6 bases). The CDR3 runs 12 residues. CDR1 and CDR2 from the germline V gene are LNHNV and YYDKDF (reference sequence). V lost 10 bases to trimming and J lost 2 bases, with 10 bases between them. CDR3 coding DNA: TGTGCCATCGGGGACTTCACAGATACGCAGTATTTT. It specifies CAIGDFTDTQYF.

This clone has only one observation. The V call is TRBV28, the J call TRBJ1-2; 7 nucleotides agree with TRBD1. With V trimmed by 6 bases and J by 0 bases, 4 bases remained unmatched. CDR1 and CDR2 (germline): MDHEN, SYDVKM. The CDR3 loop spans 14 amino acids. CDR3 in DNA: TGTGCCAGCAGAGCTGGGACAGCTAACTATGGCTACACCTTC. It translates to CASRAGTANYGYTF.

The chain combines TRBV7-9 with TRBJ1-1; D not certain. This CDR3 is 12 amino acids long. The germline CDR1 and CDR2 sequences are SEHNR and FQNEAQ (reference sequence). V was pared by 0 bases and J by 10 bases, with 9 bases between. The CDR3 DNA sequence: TGTGCCAGCAGCTTAGCCTCTGAGCTAGCTTTCTTT. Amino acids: CASSLASELAFF. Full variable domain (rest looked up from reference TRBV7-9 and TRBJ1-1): DTGVSQNPRHKITKRGQNVTFRCDPISEHNRLYWYRQTLGQGPEFLTYFQNEAQLEKSRLLSDRFSAERPKGSFSTLEIQRTEQGDSAMYLCASSLASELAFFGQGTRLTVV.